This T cell receptor (beta chain) was identified in a study of ipilimumab plus nivolumab after autologous stem cell transplantation. Whole-study context: Typical patient got four to six ipilimumab doses and fewer than 10 nivolumab doses (median). Myeloma cases were transplant-naive high-risk or relapsed within 3 years post first autologous transplant.

Starting 14 to 28 days after autologous transplant, ipilimumab 1 mg/kg was given. Patients received nivolumab 3 mg/kg at weeks 1, 4, 7, 10, then fortnightly to week 26. Method: immunoSEQ multiplex PCR; TCRdb's copy keeps in-frame clones and lacks some. The sample gives roughly 43,000 clones, more than 70% of which show up once; approximately 0.88% is in the top ten. Germline V gene data show CDR1 as LNHDA and CDR2 as SQIVND (reference sequence). J gave up 6 bases and V 7 bases, and 4 bases lay outside the gene matches. CDR3 length: 13 amino acids. The sample was PBMCs, taken in a trial of ipilimumab plus nivolumab as post-transplant consolidation. The chain joins TRBV19 to TRBJ1-2, with 11 positions matching TRBD1. The receptor was derived from a male donor with multiple myeloma. The CDR3 is CASTTGQGDGYTF. In DNA form, the CDR3 reads TGTGCCAGTACCACGGGACAGGGGGATGGCTACACCTTC.